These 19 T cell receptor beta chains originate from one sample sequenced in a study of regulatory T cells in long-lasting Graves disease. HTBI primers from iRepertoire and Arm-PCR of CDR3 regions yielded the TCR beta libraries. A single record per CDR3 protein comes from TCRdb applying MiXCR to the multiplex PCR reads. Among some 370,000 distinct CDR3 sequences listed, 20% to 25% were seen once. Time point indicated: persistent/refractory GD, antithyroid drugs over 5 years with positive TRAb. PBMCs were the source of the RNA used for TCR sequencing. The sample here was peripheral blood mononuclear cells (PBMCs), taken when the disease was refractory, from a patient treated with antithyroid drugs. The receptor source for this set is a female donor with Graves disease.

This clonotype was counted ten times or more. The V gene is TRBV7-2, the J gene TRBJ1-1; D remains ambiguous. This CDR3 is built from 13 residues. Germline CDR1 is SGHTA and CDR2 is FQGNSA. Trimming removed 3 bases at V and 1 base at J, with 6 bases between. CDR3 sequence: CASSFGKNTEAFF. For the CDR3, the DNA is TGTGCCAGCAGCTTCGGGAAGAACACTGAAGCTTTCTTT. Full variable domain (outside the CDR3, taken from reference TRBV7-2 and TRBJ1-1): GAGVSQSPSNKVTEKGKDVELRCDPISGHTALYWYRQSLGQGLEFLIYFQGNSAPDKSGLPSDRFSAERTGGSVSTLTIQRTQQEDSAVYLCASSFGKNTEAFFGQGTRLTVV.

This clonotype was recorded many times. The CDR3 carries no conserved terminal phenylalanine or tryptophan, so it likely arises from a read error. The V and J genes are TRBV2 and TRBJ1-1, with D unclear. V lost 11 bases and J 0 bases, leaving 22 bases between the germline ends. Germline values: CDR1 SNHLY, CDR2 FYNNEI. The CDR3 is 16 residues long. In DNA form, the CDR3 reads TGTGCCCGAGCGGGATCGGGTGGGCTCATGAACACTGAAGCTTTCTCT. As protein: CARAGSGGLMNTEAFS.

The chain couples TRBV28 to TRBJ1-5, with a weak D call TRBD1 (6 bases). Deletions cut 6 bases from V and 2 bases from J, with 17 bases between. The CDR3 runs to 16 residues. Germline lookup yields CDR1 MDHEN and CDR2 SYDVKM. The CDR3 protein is CASSTTGIVGNQPQHF. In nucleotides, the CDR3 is TGTGCCAGCAGCACCACAGGGATCGTCGGCAATCAGCCCCAGCATTTT. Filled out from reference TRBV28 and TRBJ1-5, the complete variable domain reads DVKVTQSSRYLVKRTGEKVFLECVQDMDHENMFWYRQDPGLGLRLIYFSYDVKMKEKGDIPEGYSVSREKKERFSLILESASTNQTSMYLCASSTTGIVGNQPQHFGDGTRLSIL.

The CDR3 loop is CASSKLGGSGKSNQPQHF. The CDR3 bases are TGTGCCAGTAGCAAATTGGGGGGTTCAGGGAAGAGCAATCAGCCCCAGCATTTT. The rearrangement uses TRBV19 and TRBJ1-5; perhaps TRBD1 as D (5 bases). CDR1 and CDR2 from the germline V gene are LNHDA and SQIVND (reference sequence). The V end lost 6 bases, the J end lost 1 base, and 22 bases lay between the germline ends. CDR3 size: 18 residues.

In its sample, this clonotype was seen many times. In nucleotides, the CDR3 is TGTGCCAGCAGCTTTACCCGAAATAGCGGGAGAGTCAAGTACGAGCAGTACTTC. Amino acids: CASSFTRNSGRVKYEQYF. V usage is TRBV7-2 and J usage is TRBJ2-7; 9 bases fit TRBD2. Trimming took 3 bases from V and 4 from J; bases not matched to a gene: 16. The length of the CDR3 is 18 residues. Germline V gives CDR1 SGHTA, CDR2 FQGNSA. The full variable domain, with the rest looked up from reference TRBV7-2 and TRBJ2-7, is GAGVSQSPSNKVTEKGKDVELRCDPISGHTALYWYRQSLGQGLEFLIYFQGNSAPDKSGLPSDRFSAERTGGSVSTLTIQRTQQEDSAVYLCASSFTRNSGRVKYEQYFGPGTRLTVT.

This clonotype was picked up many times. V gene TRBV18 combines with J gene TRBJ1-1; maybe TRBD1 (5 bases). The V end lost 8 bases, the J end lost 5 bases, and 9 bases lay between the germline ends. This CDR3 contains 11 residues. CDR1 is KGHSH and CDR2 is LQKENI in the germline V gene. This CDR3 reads CASTRQTEAFF. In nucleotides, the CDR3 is TGTGCCAGCACCCGACAGACTGAAGCTTTCTTT.

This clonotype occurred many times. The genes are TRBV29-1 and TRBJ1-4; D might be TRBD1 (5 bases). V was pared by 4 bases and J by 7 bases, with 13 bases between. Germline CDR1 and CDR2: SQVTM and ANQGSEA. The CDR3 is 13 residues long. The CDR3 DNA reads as TGCAGCGTTGCGTACGGTGGGGGTGAAAAACTGTTTTTT. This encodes CSVAYGGGEKLFF.

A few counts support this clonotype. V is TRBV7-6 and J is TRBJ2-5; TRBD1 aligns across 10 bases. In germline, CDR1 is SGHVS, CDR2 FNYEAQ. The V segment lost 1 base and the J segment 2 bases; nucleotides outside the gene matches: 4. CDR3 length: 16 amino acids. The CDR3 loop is CASSLGGQGLQETQYF. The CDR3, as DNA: TGTGCCAGCAGCTTAGGGGGACAGGGGCTTCAAGAGACCCAGTACTTC.

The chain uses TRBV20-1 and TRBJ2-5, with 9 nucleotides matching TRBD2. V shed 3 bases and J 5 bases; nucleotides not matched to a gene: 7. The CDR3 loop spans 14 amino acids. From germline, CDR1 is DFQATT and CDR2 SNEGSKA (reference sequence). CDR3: CSARPGLAGETQYF. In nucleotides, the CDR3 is TGCAGTGCTAGGCCGGGACTAGCTGGGGAGACCCAGTACTTC.

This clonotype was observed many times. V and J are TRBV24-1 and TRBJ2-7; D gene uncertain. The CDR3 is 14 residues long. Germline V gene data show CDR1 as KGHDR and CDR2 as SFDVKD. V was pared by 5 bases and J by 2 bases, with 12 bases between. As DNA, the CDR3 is TGTGCCACCAGTGTCAACGGACCCACCTACGAGCAGTACTTC. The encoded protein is CATSVNGPTYEQYF.

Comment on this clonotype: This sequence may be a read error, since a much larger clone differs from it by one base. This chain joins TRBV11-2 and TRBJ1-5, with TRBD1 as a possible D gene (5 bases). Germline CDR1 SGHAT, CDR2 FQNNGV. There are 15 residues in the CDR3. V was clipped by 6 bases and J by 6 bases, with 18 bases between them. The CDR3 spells CASSADRGVGQPQHF. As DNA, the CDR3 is TGTGCCAGCAGTGCCGACAGAGGAGTTGGTCAGCCCCAGCATTTT.

In nucleotides, the CDR3 is TGTGCCAGCAGCGTAGAGGCCTTCGGGGAGCTGTTTTTT. Protein sequence: CASSVEAFGELFF. The chain carries TRBV9 and TRBJ2-2; D gene uncertain. CDR1 is SGDLS and CDR2 is YYNGEE in the germline V gene. The CDR3 covers 13 residues. V lost 0 bases and J lost 7, with 7 bases in between.

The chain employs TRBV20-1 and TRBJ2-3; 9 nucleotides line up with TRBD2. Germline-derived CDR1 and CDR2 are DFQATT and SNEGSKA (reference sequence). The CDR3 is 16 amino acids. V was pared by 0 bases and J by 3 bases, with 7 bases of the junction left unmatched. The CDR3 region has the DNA TGCAGTGCTAGAGACCTTAGCGGGAGCAGAACAGATACGCAGTATTTT. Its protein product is CSARDLSGSRTDTQYF.

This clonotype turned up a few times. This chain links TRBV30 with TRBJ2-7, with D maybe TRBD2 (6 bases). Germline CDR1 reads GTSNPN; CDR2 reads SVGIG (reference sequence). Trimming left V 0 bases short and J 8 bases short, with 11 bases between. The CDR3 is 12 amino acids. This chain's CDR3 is CAWSVLRGKQYF. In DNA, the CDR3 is TGTGCCTGGAGTGTACTGCGCGGGAAGCAGTACTTC.

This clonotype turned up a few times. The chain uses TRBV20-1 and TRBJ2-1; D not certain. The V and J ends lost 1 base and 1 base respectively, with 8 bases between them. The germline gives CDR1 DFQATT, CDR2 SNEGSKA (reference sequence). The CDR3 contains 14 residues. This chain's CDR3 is CSARVGRSYNEQFF. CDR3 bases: TGCAGTGCTAGAGTGGGTAGGTCCTACAATGAGCAGTTCTTC.

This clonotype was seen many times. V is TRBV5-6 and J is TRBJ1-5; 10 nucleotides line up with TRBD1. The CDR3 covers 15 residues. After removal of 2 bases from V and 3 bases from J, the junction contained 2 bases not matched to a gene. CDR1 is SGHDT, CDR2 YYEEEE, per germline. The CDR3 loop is CASSFGQGDNQPQHF. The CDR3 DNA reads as TGTGCCAGCAGCTTCGGACAGGGGGACAATCAGCCCCAGCATTTT. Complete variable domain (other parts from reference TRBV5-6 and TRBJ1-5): DAGVTQSPTHLIKTRGQQVTLRCSPKSGHDTVSWYQQALGQGPQFIFQYYEEEERQRGNFPDRFSGHQFPNYSSELNVNALLLGDSALYLCASSFGQGDNQPQHFGDGTRLSIL.

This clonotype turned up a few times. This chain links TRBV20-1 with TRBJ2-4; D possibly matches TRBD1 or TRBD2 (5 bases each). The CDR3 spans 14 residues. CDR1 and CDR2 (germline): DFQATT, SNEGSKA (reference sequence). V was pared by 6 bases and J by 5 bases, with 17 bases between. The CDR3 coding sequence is TGCAGTGCGCAAAAGGCGAGGGGTCAAAACATTCAGTACTTC. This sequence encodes CSAQKARGQNIQYF.

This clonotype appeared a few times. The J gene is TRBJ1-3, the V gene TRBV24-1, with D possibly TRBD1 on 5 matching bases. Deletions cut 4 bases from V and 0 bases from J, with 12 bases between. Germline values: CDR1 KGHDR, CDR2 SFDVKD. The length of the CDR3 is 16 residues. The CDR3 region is CATSERQNSSGNTIYF. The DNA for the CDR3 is TGTGCCACCAGTGAAAGACAGAACTCCTCTGGAAACACCATATATTTT.

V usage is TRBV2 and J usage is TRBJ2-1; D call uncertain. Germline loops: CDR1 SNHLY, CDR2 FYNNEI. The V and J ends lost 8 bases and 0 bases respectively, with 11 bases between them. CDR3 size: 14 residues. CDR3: CASVDPLSYNEQFF. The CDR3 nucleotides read TGTGCCAGCGTCGACCCCCTCTCCTACAATGAGCAGTTCTTC.